This T cell receptor beta chain was sequenced in a study of CD8+ T cells in alopecia areata (dated by TCRdb to between 2017 and 2018). About the study as a whole: Treated patients were enrolled in an open-label pilot trial of oral tofacitinib, 5 to 10 mg twice daily, for moderate-to-severe alopecia areata. Tofacitinib was given for 6 to 18 months, followed by 6 months of follow-up off drug to assess delayed response and recurrence. In both human patients and the C3H/HeJ mouse model, the study applied high-throughput TCRbeta sequencing to look at T cell clonal expansion in alopecia areata. Scalp tissue and sorted CD4+ and CD8+ peripheral blood T cells from patchy and totalis/universalis alopecia areata patients and from healthy controls were covered by human TCRbeta sequencing. Tofacitinib-treated patients had biopsies at baseline and at 4 and 24 weeks of treatment, with a later scalp biopsy in several patients. Scalp clonality was compared across normal scalp (n=4), patchy alopecia areata scalp (n=8), and alopecia totalis/universalis scalp (n=8). RNA came from the PAXgene miRNA kit for fixed scalp, the miRNeasy kit for PBMCs, and the RNeasy kit for mouse skin. TCRbeta CDR3 regions were amplified by immunoSEQ multiplex PCR with 35 Vbeta forward and 13 Jbeta reverse primers. Study-wide findings and limitations: Shared TCR sequences between patients were less evident than in mice, which may be partly attributable to HLA diversity in the patient population. Compared with normal scalp, lesional scalp had higher clonality and more expanded CD8+ clones, particularly in alopecia totalis/universalis, a pattern that suggests antigenic drive. Unlike mouse skin, where gammadelta T cells dominate, normal human skin contains resident alphabeta T cells that get sequenced too, which complicates analysis of the scalp TCR repertoire.

The protocol used for the library was the immunoSEQ multiplex PCR assay. RNA was extracted from all samples and reverse transcribed into cDNA, which served as template for TCR sequencing. SuperScript III was used for first-strand cDNA synthesis, primed with a 2:1 mix of oligo-dT and random hexamers. A synthetic immune receptor repertoire was used to measure amplification bias, and any remaining bias was corrected computationally. In the original analysis: Raw reads were preprocessed to remove errors, and CDR3 was defined according to IMGT conventions as the region from the conserved cysteine to phenylalanine. Clonality was computed by normalizing Shannon entropy by log2 of the number of productive unique TCRs and subtracting the result from 1. Scalp TCRbeta sequences were cross-referenced with sorted blood CD4 and CD8 repertoires so that the CD4 or CD8 identity of scalp clones could be inferred. Sourced from immuneACCESS, this table was stored by TCRdb with only in-frame sequences that have V and J called. A share of the clones is absent; for the studies checked, an unresolved V gene accounts for under half, and the remainder has no known explanation. V and J calls plus clone size are reproduced from that table; the DNA served to infer D and trimming. The sample records more than 110,000 clones, around three fifths of which are singletons. Under 6.5% of the sample is taken by the ten largest.

This clone was seen a handful of times. Its antigen is unknown. Base qualities are not at hand, and no much larger clone is one base apart. The time point tag for this specimen amounts to: baseline before oral tofacitinib. From alopecia areata patients, peripheral blood was collected along with lesional scalp punch biopsies. After PBMCs were isolated by density centrifugation and stained for CD3, CD4 and CD8, a FACSAria was used to sort CD4+ and CD8+ T cells. The germline V gene (reference sequence) supplies CDR1 LNHDA and CDR2 SQIVND. From its cysteine to its phenylalanine, the CDR3 spans 13 amino acids. Here the CDR3 DNA is all that survives: 39 bases in frame from base 1. The V end loses 3 bases and the J end loses 5 bases, and a stretch of 10 bases separates them.

The TCR was taken from a human donor with alopecia areata. The sequence joins TRBV19 to TRBJ1-1; a confident D gene designation cannot be given. Here the sequenced sample was CD4+ T cells sorted from blood, taken at week 0. The CDR3 region has the sequence CASSMPVGTEAFF. The base sequence is TGTGCCAGTAGTATGCCGGTGGGAACTGAAGCTTTCTTT. Full variable domain (CDR3 extended with the reference TRBV19 and TRBJ1-1 proteins): DGGITQSPKYLFRKEGQNVTLSCEQNLNHDAMYWYRQDPGQGLRLIYYSQIVNDFQKGDIAEGYSVSREKKESFPLTVTSAQKNPTAFYLCASSMPVGTEAFFGQGTRLTVV.